These 22 T cell receptor beta chains share one sample of origin, sequenced in a study of CD8 T cells in Susac syndrome. cDNA came from about 0.5 to 1 ug RNA primed by random hexamers. TCRdb analysed the immunoSEQ multiplex PCR reads with MiXCR anew, one entry per CDR3 protein. This table holds approximately 110,000 distinct CDR3 sequences, about 94% found once. Sequenced input: CD4+ T cells from PBMCs. These receptor sequences come from a human donor in good health.

This chain connects TRBV6-1 to TRBJ2-1; 11 bases match TRBD2. The CDR3 is 18 amino acids. CDR1 MNHNS and CDR2 SASEGT come from the germline V gene. Trimming at V came to 10 bases and at J to 0 bases, leaving 14 bases not matched to a gene. For the CDR3, the DNA is TGTGCCAACGAGGACGGGACTAGCGGATTGAGCTCCTACAATGAGCAGTTCTTC. As protein: CANEDGTSGLSSYNEQFF.

The CDR3 loop reads CASSSSGSPSYNEQFF. The CDR3 DNA reads TGTGCCAGTAGCTCTAGCGGGAGCCCCTCCTACAATGAGCAGTTCTTC. The J gene is TRBJ2-1, the V gene TRBV19; 10 positions match TRBD2. CDR3 size: 16 residues. With V trimmed by 6 bases and J by 0 bases, 5 bases remained unmatched. Per the germline V gene, CDR1 is LNHDA and CDR2 is SQIVND (reference sequence).

The chain has TRBV20-1 and TRBJ2-1, with TRBD2 matching 8 bases. Trimming removed 2 bases from V and 3 bases from J; junction bases left unmatched: 6. In germline, CDR1 is DFQATT, CDR2 SNEGSKA (reference sequence). This CDR3 has 15 amino acids. CDR3 protein: CSARSSGSSYNEQFF. The CDR3 DNA follows: TGCAGTGCTAGATCTAGCGGGTCGAGCTACAATGAGCAGTTCTTC.

V usage is TRBV29-1 and J usage is TRBJ1-1; D is undetermined. This CDR3 is 12 amino acids long. Germline CDR1 and CDR2: SQVTM and ANQGSEA. Trimming removed 4 bases from V and 1 base from J, with 7 bases in between. The CDR3 loop is CSVGKANTEAFF. Written as DNA, the CDR3 is TGCAGCGTTGGGAAGGCGAACACTGAAGCTTTCTTT.

This chain connects TRBV7-2 to TRBJ2-7; TRBD2 matches 7 bases. The CDR3 length is 16 residues. Per germline, CDR1 SGHTA and CDR2 FQGNSA. The J segment lost 3 bases and the V segment lost 4 bases, leaving 12 bases of the junction unmatched. The CDR3 bases are TGTGCCAGCAGCTCAGGCCCCGGGACTAAGAACTACGAGCAGTACTTC. Its protein is CASSSGPGTKNYEQYF.

This clonotype was recorded only once. The V and J genes are TRBV20-1 and TRBJ2-5; 11 bases are a match to TRBD2. CDR1 is DFQATT, CDR2 SNEGSKA, per germline (reference sequence). Unmatched junction bases numbered 6, after V lost 6 bases and J lost 3 bases. The CDR3 covers 14 residues. The CDR3 DNA reads TGCAGTGCGCCGGGGACTAGCGGAGAAGAGACCCAGTACTTC. The encoded protein is CSAPGTSGEETQYF.

The chain links TRBV6-2 or TRBV6-3 to TRBJ1-2; D remains ambiguous. CDR1 and CDR2 (germline): MNHEY, SVGEGT. The V end lost 0 bases, the J end lost 8 bases, and 10 bases lay between the germline ends. CDR3 length equals 13 residues. The CDR3 coding sequence is TGTGCCAGCAGTTACTCGGAGGCCTTGGGCTACACCTTC. It translates to CASSYSEALGYTF.

The rearrangement links TRBV20-1 to TRBJ2-3; D is unclear. V lost 3 bases, J lost 2 bases, and 9 bases lay in between. CDR1 is DFQATT and CDR2 is SNEGSKA in the germline V gene (reference sequence). The CDR3 is made up of 13 amino acids. The CDR3 coding sequence is TGCAGTGCTAGCCCCGATCCCACAGATACGCAGTATTTT. It translates to CSASPDPTDTQYF.

This clonotype was counted a few times. The chain joins TRBV4-1 to TRBJ2-7; a possible D gene is TRBD1 (6 bases). V was pared by 5 bases and J by 0 bases, with 11 bases between. Per germline, CDR1 MGHRA and CDR2 YSYEKL. The CDR3 has 14 amino acids. CDR3 sequence reads: CASSWRTVSYEQYF. In DNA, the CDR3 is TGCGCCAGCAGCTGGAGGACAGTCTCCTACGAGCAGTACTTC.

The CDR3 here is CASRGITEAFF. The CDR3 DNA sequence: TGTGCCAGCAGAGGGATCACTGAAGCTTTCTTT. The rearrangement links TRBV2 to TRBJ1-1, with D unresolved. Germline CDR1 SNHLY, CDR2 FYNNEI. The CDR3 has 11 amino acids. The V end was cut by 6 bases, the J end by 4 bases, with 6 bases between.

The rearrangement joins TRBV11-2 to TRBJ2-7; possible D gene TRBD1, 5 bases. The germline V and J ends were trimmed by 8 bases and 4 bases, with 12 bases remaining between them. The CDR3 spans 12 residues. Germline assignment: CDR1 SGHAT and CDR2 FQNNGV. CDR3 nucleotide sequence: TGTGCCAGCCTTGGGGCTTCATACGAGCAGTACTTC. Translation: CASLGASYEQYF.

This rearrangement joins TRBV2 to TRBJ2-1, with 9 positions matching TRBD2. The CDR3 extends over 14 amino acids. The junction had 5 bases not matched to a gene; V was cut back by 6 bases and J by 5 bases. CDR1 and CDR2 from the germline V gene are SNHLY and FYNNEI. CDR3 residues: CASSGTSQNNEQFF. CDR3 nucleotides: TGTGCCAGCAGCGGGACTAGCCAGAACAATGAGCAGTTCTTC.

The V and J genes are TRBV20-1 and TRBJ1-5; D may be TRBD1 (5 bases). CDR1 DFQATT and CDR2 SNEGSKA come from the germline V gene (reference sequence). Trimming left V 0 bases short and J 7 bases short, with 16 bases between. The CDR3 is made up of 15 amino acids. The CDR3 sequence is CSARDLSRGGQPQHF. The CDR3 bases are TGCAGTGCTAGAGATCTCTCCCGGGGGGGGCAGCCCCAGCATTTT.

This clonotype showed up just a few times. The chain is built from TRBV19 and TRBJ2-7, with TRBD1 matching over 7 bases. V lost 6 bases to trimming and J lost 2 bases; unmatched junction nucleotides: 1. This CDR3 has 12 residues. Germline lookup yields CDR1 LNHDA and CDR2 SQIVND (reference sequence). The CDR3, as DNA: TGTGCCAGTAGCGGACAGGCCTACGAGCAGTACTTC. Its protein is CASSGQAYEQYF.

The gene calls are TRBV6-4 and TRBJ1-3; the D is unclear. The germline CDR1 and CDR2 sequences are MRHNA and SNTAGT. CDR3 length: 14 amino acids. Trimming removed 8 bases at V and 3 bases at J, with 14 bases between. CDR3 DNA: TGTGCCAGCCATTCTCCTGGGATTGGAAACACCATATATTTT. This gives the protein CASHSPGIGNTIYF.

The chain recombines TRBV19 with TRBJ1-3, with D maybe TRBD1 (6 bases). CDR1 is LNHDA, CDR2 SQIVND, per germline (reference sequence). The CDR3 totals 15 residues. The V gene lost 3 bases and the J gene lost 0 bases, with 9 bases spanning the gap. The CDR3, as DNA: TGTGCCAGTAGTATCGGGGGCTACTCTGGAAACACCATATATTTT. This codes for CASSIGGYSGNTIYF.

This clonotype was recorded a few times. The chain carries TRBV18 and TRBJ2-1, with D possibly TRBD2 on 6 matching bases. Trimming removed 3 bases from V and 0 bases from J, with 6 bases in between. CDR1 and CDR2 from the germline V gene are KGHSH and LQKENI. The CDR3 contains 14 residues. CDR3 sequence: CASSPRGSYNEQFF. The DNA for the CDR3 is TGTGCCAGCTCACCGCGGGGCTCCTACAATGAGCAGTTCTTC.

This clonotype was detected once. The chain uses TRBV6-2 or TRBV6-3 and TRBJ2-5; no clear D. V was clipped by 2 bases and J by 4 bases, with 8 bases between them. The CDR3 consists of 13 residues. Looked up from germline, CDR1 is MNHEY and CDR2 is SVGEGT. CDR3 in amino acids: CASSYRVPETQYF. The CDR3, as DNA: TGTGCCAGCAGTTACAGGGTTCCAGAGACCCAGTACTTC.

The chain combines TRBV18 with TRBJ2-6, with D possibly matching TRBD1 (5 bases). Germline CDR1 and CDR2: KGHSH and LQKENI. The CDR3 runs to 18 residues. V was clipped by 2 bases and J by 2 bases, with 16 bases between them. The CDR3 loop reads CASSPRGSTRAGANVLTF. The CDR3 bases are TGTGCCAGCTCACCAAGGGGATCGACCAGGGCTGGGGCCAACGTCCTGACTTTC.

V usage is TRBV18 and J usage is TRBJ2-3, with 10 nucleotides matching TRBD1. Trimming removed 3 bases from V and 1 base from J; junction bases left unmatched: 4. In germline, CDR1 is KGHSH, CDR2 LQKENI. The CDR3 is 16 amino acids. The CDR3, as DNA: TGTGCCAGCTCACCCGTCGGGACAGGGGGCACAGATACGCAGTATTTT. Translation: CASSPVGTGGTDTQYF.

J is TRBJ2-1 and V is TRBV29-1; TRBD2 might be the D (6 bases). V lost 7 bases and J 5 bases, leaving 15 bases between the germline ends. CDR3 size: 13 residues. Germline-derived CDR1 and CDR2 are SQVTM and ANQGSEA. The CDR3 here is CSGGTPRHNEQFF. The CDR3 coding sequence is TGCAGCGGCGGGACCCCTAGACACAATGAGCAGTTCTTC.

The gene calls are TRBV7-2 and TRBJ1-2, with D unresolved. V was cut by 6 bases and J by 0 bases, with 11 bases left in between. Germline V gene lookup returns CDR1 SGHTA and CDR2 FQGNSA. The CDR3 has 14 residues. The CDR3 coding sequence is TGTGCCAGCAGGCCGAGTCAGGCTAACTATGGCTACACCTTC. Translating gives CASRPSQANYGYTF.